This entry features one T cell receptor beta chain sequence. This entry comes from a study of cytomegalovirus exposure and HLA in healthy donors. Some clones are missing from TCRdb's copy, which holds only in-frame ones; the method was immunoSEQ multiplex PCR. The sample gives 99,000 or so clones, roughly 86% of which show up once; approximately 4% is in the top ten. This receptor was obtained from a woman aged 18-29 years in good health and CMV-seropositive. Input material: PBMCs.

The CDR3 DNA follows: TGTGCCAGCAGCCCTCGGGACAGGGTCACCTACGAGCAGTACTTC. Protein: CASSPRDRVTYEQYF. The chain links TRBV7-9 to TRBJ2-7; 9 nucleotides match TRBD1. The germline V gene encodes CDR1 SEHNR and CDR2 FQNEAQ (reference sequence). The CDR3 is made up of 15 amino acids. V trimming: 5 bases; J trimming: 2 bases; junction bases outside the gene matches: 7.